What follows describes a single T cell receptor beta chain. Its antigen is as yet unknown. Donors were nominally healthy when sampled, though unrecorded immune exposures were likely. PCR amplification relied on 60 Vbeta primers (plus 13 Jbeta primers). TCRdb keeps only in-frame clones here, not all; method: immunoSEQ multiplex PCR. The table shows around 180,000 clones, with about 77% occurring only once. The data are from a study of cytomegalovirus exposure and HLA in healthy donors. Study results and limitations: Later findings reportedly placed an Asian-associated ancestry cluster below the roughly 700-donor mean for N-insertions. Earlier analysis yielded a pattern in which most TCR beta V segments were productive about 87% or about 30% of the time. Common viral pathogens were later found to be apparently linked to several of the most significant clusters.

The CDR3 contains 15 residues. The V gene lost 6 bases and the J gene lost 0 bases, with 14 bases spanning the gap. Germline CDR1 reads SGHRS; CDR2 reads YFSETQ. Sequencing input: PBMCs. The genes are TRBV5-1 and TRBJ2-3, with D perhaps matching TRBD2 (5 bases). The source of this sequence is a man aged 60 to 69 in good health and CMV-seronegative. The CDR3: CASKASSASTDTQYF. The CDR3, as DNA: TGCGCCAGCAAGGCTAGCAGTGCTAGCACAGATACGCAGTATTTT.